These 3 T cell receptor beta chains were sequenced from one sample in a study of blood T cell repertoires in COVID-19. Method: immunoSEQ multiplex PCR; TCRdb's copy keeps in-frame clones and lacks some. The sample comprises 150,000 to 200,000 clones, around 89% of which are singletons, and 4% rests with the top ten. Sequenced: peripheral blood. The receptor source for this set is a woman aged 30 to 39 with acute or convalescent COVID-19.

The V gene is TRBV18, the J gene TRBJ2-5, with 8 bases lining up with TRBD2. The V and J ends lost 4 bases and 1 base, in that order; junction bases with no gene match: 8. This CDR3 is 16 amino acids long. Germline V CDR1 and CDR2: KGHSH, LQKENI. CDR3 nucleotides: TGTGCCAGCTCACGGACTAGCCCCACCCCCCAAGAGACCCAGTACTTC. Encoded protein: CASSRTSPTPQETQYF.

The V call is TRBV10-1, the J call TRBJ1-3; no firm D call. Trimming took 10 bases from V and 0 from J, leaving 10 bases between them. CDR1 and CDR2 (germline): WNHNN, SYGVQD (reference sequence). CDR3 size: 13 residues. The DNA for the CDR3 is TGCGCCACCTCTTCTGTCTCTGGAAACACCATATATTTT. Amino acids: CATSSVSGNTIYF.

DNA for the CDR3: TGCGCCAGCAGCCAAACGACAGGGAGCTCCTACGAGCAGTACTTC. This translates into CASSQTTGSSYEQYF. The chain has TRBV4-1 and TRBJ2-7; TRBD1 agrees at 7 bases. The V and J ends lost 2 bases and 0 bases, in that order; junction bases with no gene match: 4. Germline values: CDR1 MGHRA, CDR2 YSYEKL. The CDR3 spans 15 residues.